This T cell receptor beta chain was sequenced for a study of beta chain features in type 1 diabetes. There are a few counts of this clone. Antigen: not known. Sorting that relied on CD45RO/CCR7/CD25/CD127/CD95/CD27 yielded CD4+ naive, central memory, regulatory and stem cell-like memory cells. This CDR3 has 14 residues. Per germline, CDR1 MNHEY and CDR2 SVGAGI. V shed 7 bases and J shed 6 bases, with 15 bases lying between them. Findings and caveats of the study: TCRB CDR3s from Type 1 diabetes patients were moderately but significantly shorter in all four CD4+ subsets. Any HLA type influence on TCRB rearrangement was left unresolved here. Insertion counts at VDJ junctions were lower in type 1 diabetes patients, who also showed more deletions there.

The sequenced template was cDNA made from the entire isolated RNA. Repertoires were generated with immunoSEQ multiplex PCR, while TCRdb's copy carries only in-frame clones and drops some. The table records some 150,000 clones, under 11% of them present only once. The specimen sequenced was naive CD4+ T cells from blood. This TCR came from a man younger than 35 in good health. The V gene is TRBV6-5, the J gene TRBJ1-4; TRBD1 is a possible D gene (5 bases). The CDR3, as DNA: TGTGCCAGCACCCCCTCGGGGGATGATGAAAAACTGTTTTTT. Translating it yields CASTPSGDDEKLFF.